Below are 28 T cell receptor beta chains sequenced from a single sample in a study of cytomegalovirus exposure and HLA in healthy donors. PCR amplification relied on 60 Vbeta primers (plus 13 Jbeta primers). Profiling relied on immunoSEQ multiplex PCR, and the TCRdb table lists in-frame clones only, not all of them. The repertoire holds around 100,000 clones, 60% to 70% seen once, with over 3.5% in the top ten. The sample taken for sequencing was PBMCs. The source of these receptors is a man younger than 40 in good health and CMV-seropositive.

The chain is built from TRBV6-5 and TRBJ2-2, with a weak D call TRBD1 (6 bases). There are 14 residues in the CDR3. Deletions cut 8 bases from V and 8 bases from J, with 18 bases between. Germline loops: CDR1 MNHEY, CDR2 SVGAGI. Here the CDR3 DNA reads TGTGCCAGCTTCGATCCAGGGGCATGGGGGGAGCTGTTTTTT. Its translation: CASFDPGAWGELFF.

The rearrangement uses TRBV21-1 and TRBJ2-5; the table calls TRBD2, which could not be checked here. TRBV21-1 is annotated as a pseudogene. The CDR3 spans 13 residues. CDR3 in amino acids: CASTQRAGETQYF. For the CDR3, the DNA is TGTGCCAGCACTCAGAGGGCAGGCGAGACCCAGTACTTC.

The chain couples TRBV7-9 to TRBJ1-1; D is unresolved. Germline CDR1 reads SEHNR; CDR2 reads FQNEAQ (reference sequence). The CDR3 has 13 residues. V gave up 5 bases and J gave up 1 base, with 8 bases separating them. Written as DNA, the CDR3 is TGTGCCAGCAGCCAAGGGAGGAACACTGAAGCTTTCTTT. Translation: CASSQGRNTEAFF.

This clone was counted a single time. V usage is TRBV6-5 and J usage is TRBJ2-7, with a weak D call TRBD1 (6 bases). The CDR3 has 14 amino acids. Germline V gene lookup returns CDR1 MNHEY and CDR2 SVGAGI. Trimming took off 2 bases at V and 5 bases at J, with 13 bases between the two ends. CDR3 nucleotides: TGTGCCAGCAGTTACAGACAGGTTCCCCACGAGCAGTACTTC. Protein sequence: CASSYRQVPHEQYF.

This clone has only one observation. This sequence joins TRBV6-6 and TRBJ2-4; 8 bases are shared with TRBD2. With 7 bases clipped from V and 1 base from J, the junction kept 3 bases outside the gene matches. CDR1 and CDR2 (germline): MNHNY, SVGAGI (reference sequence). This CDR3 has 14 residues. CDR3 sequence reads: CASTREGAKNIQYF. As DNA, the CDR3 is TGTGCCAGCACCCGGGAGGGGGCCAAAAACATTCAGTACTTC.

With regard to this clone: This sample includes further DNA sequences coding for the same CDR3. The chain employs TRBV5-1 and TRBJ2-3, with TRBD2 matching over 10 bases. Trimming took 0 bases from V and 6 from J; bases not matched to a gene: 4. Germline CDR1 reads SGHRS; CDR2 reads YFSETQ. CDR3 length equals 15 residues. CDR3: CASSLGGLATDTQYF. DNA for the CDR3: TGCGCCAGCAGCTTGGGGGGACTAGCGACGGATACGCAGTATTTT.

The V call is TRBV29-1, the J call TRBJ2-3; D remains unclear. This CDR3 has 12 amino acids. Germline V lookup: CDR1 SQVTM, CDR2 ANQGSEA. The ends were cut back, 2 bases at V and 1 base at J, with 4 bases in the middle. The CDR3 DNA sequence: TGCAGCGTTGAACTCGGCACAGATACGCAGTATTTT. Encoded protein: CSVELGTDTQYF.

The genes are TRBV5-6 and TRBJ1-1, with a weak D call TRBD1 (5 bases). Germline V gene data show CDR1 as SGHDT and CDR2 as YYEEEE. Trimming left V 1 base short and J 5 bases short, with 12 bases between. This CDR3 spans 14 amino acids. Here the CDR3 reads CASSLLAGRTEAFF. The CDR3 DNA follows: TGTGCCAGCAGCTTGTTGGCAGGGCGGACTGAAGCTTTCTTT.

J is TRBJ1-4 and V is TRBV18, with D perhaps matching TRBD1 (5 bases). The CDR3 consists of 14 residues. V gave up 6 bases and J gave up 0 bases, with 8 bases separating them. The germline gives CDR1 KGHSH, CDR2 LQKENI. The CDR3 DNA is TGTGCCAGCTCCATAGGGGCAACTAATGAAAAACTGTTTTTT. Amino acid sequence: CASSIGATNEKLFF.

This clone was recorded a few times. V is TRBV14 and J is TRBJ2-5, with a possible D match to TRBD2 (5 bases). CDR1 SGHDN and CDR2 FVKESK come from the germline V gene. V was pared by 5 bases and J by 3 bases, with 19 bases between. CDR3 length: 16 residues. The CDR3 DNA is TGTGCCAGCAGCAAAGGGCGGCCTAGCCGAGAAGAGACCCAGTACTTC. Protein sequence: CASSKGRPSREETQYF. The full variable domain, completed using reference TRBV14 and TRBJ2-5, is EAGVTQFPSHSVIEKGQTVTLRCDPISGHDNLYWYRRVMGKEIKFLLHFVKESKQDESGMPNNRFLAERTGGTYSTLKVQPAELEDSGVYFCASSKGRPSREETQYFGPGTRLLVL.

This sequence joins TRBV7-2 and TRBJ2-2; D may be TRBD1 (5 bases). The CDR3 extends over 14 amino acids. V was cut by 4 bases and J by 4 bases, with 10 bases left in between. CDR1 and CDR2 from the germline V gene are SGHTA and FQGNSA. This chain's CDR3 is CASSSQGITGELFF. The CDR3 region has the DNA TGTGCCAGCAGCTCCCAGGGTATCACCGGGGAGCTGTTTTTT.

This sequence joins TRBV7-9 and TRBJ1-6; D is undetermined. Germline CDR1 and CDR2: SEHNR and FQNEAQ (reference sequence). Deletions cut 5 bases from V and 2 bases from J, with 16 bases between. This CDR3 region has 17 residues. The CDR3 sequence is CASSPDMGTTYNSPLHF. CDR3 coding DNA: TGTGCCAGCAGCCCCGATATGGGCACGACCTATAATTCACCCCTCCACTTT. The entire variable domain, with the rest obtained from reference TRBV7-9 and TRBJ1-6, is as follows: DTGVSQNPRHKITKRGQNVTFRCDPISEHNRLYWYRQTLGQGPEFLTYFQNEAQLEKSRLLSDRFSAERPKGSFSTLEIQRTEQGDSAMYLCASSPDMGTTYNSPLHFGNGTRLTVT.

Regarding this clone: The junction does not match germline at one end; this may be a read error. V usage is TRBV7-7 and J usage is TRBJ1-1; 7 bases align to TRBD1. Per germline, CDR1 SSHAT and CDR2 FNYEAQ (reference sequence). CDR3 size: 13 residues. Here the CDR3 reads CASSLGTDTEAFF. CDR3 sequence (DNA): TGTGCTAGCAGCTTAGGGACAGACACTGAAGCTTTCTTT.

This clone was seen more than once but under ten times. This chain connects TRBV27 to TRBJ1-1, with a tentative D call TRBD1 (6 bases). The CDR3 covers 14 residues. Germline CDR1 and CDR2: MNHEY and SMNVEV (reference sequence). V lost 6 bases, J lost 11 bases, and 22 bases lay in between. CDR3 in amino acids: CASSFSGTTGRAFF. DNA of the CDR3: TGTGCCAGCAGCTTTTCCGGGACAACAGGACGGGCTTTCTTT.

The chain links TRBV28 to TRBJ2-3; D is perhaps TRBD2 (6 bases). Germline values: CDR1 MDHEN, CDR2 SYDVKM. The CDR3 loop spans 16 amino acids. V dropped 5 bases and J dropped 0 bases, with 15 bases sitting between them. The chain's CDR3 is CASSPAGLESTDTQYF. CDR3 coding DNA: TGTGCCAGCAGTCCCGCGGGACTTGAGAGCACAGATACGCAGTATTTT.

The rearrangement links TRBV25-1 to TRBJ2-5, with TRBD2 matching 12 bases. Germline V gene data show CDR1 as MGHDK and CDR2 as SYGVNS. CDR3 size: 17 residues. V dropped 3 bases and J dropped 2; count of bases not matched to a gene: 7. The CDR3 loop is CASSDYGTSGLQETQYF. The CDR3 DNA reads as TGTGCCAGCAGTGATTACGGGACTAGCGGGTTGCAAGAGACCCAGTACTTC.

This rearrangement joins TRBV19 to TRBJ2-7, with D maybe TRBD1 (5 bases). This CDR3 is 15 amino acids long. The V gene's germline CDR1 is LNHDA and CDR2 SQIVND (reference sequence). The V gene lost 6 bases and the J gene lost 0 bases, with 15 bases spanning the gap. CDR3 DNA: TGTGCCAGTAGCCCAGACAGATTGGCCTCCTACGAGCAGTACTTC. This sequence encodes CASSPDRLASYEQYF.

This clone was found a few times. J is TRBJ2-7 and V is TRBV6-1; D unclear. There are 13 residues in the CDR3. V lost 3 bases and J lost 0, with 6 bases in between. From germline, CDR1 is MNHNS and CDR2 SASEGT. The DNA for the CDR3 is TGTGCCAGCAGTGACGCCTACTCCTACGAGCAGTACTTC. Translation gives CASSDAYSYEQYF.

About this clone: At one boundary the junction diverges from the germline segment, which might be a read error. CDR3 protein: CASSLASRGSYEQYF. CDR3 coding DNA: TGTGCTAGCAGCTTAGCGTCCAGGGGAAGCTACGAGCAGTACTTC. The V and J genes are TRBV7-7 and TRBJ2-7, with D possibly TRBD1 on 6 matching bases. Germline loops: CDR1 SSHAT, CDR2 FNYEAQ (reference sequence). The CDR3 contains 15 residues.

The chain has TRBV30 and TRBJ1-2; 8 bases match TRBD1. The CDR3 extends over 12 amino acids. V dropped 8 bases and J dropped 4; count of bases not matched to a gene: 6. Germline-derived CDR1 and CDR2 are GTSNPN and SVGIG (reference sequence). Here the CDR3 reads CAAIQGVYGYTF. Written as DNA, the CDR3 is TGTGCCGCGATACAGGGGGTCTATGGCTACACCTTC.

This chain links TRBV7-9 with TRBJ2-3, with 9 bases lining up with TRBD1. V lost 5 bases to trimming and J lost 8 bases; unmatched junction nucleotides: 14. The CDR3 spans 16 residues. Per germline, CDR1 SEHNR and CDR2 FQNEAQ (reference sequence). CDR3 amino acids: CASSPAGTGRFGTQYF. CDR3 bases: TGTGCCAGCAGCCCCGCTGGGACAGGGCGGTTTGGTACGCAGTATTTT.

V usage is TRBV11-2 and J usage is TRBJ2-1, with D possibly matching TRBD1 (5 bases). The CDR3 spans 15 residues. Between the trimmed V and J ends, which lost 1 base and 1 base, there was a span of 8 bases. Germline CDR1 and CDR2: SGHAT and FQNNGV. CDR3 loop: CASSLGPGSYNEQFF. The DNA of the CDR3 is TGTGCCAGCAGCTTAGGTCCAGGGTCCTACAATGAGCAGTTCTTC.

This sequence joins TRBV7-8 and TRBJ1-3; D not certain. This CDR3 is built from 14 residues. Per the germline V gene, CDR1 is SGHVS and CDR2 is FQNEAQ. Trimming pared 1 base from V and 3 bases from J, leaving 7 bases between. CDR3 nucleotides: TGTGCCAGCAGCTTAGAAGCAGGTGGAAACACCATATATTTT. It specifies CASSLEAGGNTIYF. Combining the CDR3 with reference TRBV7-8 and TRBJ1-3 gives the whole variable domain GAGVSQSPRYKVAKRGQDVALRCDPISGHVSLFWYQQALGQGPEFLTYFQNEAQLDKSGLPSDRFFAERPEGSVSTLKIQRTQQEDSAVYLCASSLEAGGNTIYFGEGSWLTVV.

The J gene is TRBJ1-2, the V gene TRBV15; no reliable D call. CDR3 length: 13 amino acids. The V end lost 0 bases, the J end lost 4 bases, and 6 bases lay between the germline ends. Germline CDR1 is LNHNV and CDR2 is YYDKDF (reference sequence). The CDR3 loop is CATSRDRGYGYTF. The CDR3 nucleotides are TGTGCCACCAGCAGAGATCGGGGCTATGGCTACACCTTC.

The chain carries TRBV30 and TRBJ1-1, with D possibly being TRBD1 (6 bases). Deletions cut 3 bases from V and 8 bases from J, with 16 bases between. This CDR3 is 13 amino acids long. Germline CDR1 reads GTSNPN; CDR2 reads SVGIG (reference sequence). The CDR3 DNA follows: TGTGCCTGGAGCGAGGGGGTATCTGCCGAAGCTTTCTTT. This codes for CAWSEGVSAEAFF. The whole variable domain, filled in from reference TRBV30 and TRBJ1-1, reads SQTIHQWPATLVQPVGSPLSLECTVEGTSNPNLYWYRQAAGRGLQLLFYSVGIGQISSEVPQNLSASRPQDRQFILSSKKLLLSDSGFYLCAWSEGVSAEAFFGQGTRLTVV.

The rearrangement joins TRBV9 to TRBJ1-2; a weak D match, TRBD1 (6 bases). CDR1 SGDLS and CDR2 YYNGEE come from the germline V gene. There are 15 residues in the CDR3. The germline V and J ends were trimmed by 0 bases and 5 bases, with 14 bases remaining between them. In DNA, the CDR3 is TGTGCCAGCAGCGTAGATCAGGACAGCATTTATGGCTACACCTTC. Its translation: CASSVDQDSIYGYTF. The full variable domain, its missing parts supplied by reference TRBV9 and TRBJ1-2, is DSGVTQTPKHLITATGQRVTLRCSPRSGDLSVYWYQQSLDQGLQFLIQYYNGEERAKGNILERFSAQQFPDLHSELNLSSLELGDSALYFCASSVDQDSIYGYTFGSGTRLTVV.

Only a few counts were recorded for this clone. CDR3 in amino acids: CASSQRTTWEQYF. The CDR3 nucleotides are TGCGCCAGCAGCCAACGGACAACCTGGGAGCAGTACTTC. V and J are TRBV4-1 and TRBJ2-7; the D gene is possibly TRBD1 (5 bases). Germline V gene data show CDR1 as MGHRA and CDR2 as YSYEKL. CDR3 length: 13 amino acids. Trimming pared 2 bases from V and 7 bases from J, leaving 12 bases between.

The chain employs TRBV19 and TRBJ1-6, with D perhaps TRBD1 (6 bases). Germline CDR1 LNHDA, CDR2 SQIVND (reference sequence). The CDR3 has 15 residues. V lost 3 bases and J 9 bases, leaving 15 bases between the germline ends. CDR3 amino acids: CASSMLPGGTSPLHF. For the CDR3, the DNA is TGTGCCAGTAGTATGCTTCCTGGGGGCACTTCACCCCTCCACTTT.